The clone carrying this T cell receptor (beta chain) was found many times. The CDR3 loop spans 17 amino acids. Germline V gene lookup returns CDR1 MGHRA and CDR2 YSYEKL. The trim removed 0 bases at V and 3 bases at J, leaving 10 bases unmatched. The sample belongs to a study of response to subunit inactivated influenza vaccine. Each CDR3 protein gets one entry after TCRdb re-called the RT-PCR reads with MiXCR. The sample has more than 450,000 distinct CDR3 sequences, approximately 7.7% seen once. This receptor was identified in a man between 45 and 75 years old who received an inactivated influenza vaccine. This specimen consisted of PBMCs from blood, obtained 23 to 25 months after vaccination. V and J are TRBV4-1 and TRBJ2-5, with TRBD1 matching 7 bases. CDR3 coding DNA: TGCGCCAGCAGCCAAGATGGGCCCACAGGGGCGGAAGAGACCCAGTACTTC. Translation gives CASSQDGPTGAEETQYF.